The 23 T cell receptor beta chains listed next were all sequenced from one sample in a study of blood T cell repertoires in COVID-19. Data came from immunoSEQ multiplex PCR; TCRdb stores just in-frame clones and leaves some out. This table holds 250,000 to 300,000 clones, roughly nine tenths found once. The sequenced material came from peripheral blood. These receptor sequences come from a woman between 25 and 40 years old with COVID-19, enrolled during active disease.

This sequence joins TRBV19 and TRBJ2-1; a possible D gene is TRBD2 (5 bases). The CDR3 is 17 amino acids. Germline V gives CDR1 LNHDA, CDR2 SQIVND (reference sequence). V shed 5 bases and J shed 0 bases, with 17 bases lying between them. The CDR3 region is CASSLGIPIASYNEQFF. In nucleotides, the CDR3 is TGTGCCAGTAGTCTCGGGATCCCAATAGCCTCCTACAATGAGCAGTTCTTC. The variable domain in full, with the rest retrieved from reference TRBV19 and TRBJ2-1, is DGGITQSPKYLFRKEGQNVTLSCEQNLNHDAMYWYRQDPGQGLRLIYYSQIVNDFQKGDIAEGYSVSREKKESFPLTVTSAQKNPTAFYLCASSLGIPIASYNEQFFGPGTRLTVL.

The chain is built from TRBV3-1 (or the pseudogene TRBV3-2) and TRBJ2-7, with 8 bases aligning to TRBD2. Looked up from germline, CDR1 is LGHDT and CDR2 is YNNKEL (reference sequence). With 0 bases clipped from V and 4 bases from J, the junction kept 11 bases outside the gene matches. The CDR3 extends over 17 amino acids. CDR3 region: CASSQDNRGGDVYEQYF. CDR3 DNA: TGTGCCAGCAGCCAAGATAATCGGGGGGGCGATGTATACGAGCAGTACTTC.

The chain employs TRBV4-1 and TRBJ1-6, with D hard to call. V was trimmed by 4 bases and J by 9 bases, leaving 13 bases between them. The CDR3 loop spans 14 amino acids. In germline, CDR1 is MGHRA, CDR2 YSYEKL. The chain's CDR3 is CASSLSRRGSPLHF. The CDR3 nucleotides read TGCGCCAGCAGCCTGAGCCGACGGGGTTCACCCCTCCACTTT.

This clone was seen a few times. This rearrangement joins TRBV13 to TRBJ2-1; TRBD2 aligns across 12 bases. The CDR3 runs 16 residues. V was pared by 6 bases and J by 8 bases, with 11 bases of the junction left unmatched. Germline V gene sequence: CDR1 PRHDT, CDR2 FYEKMQ (reference sequence). The CDR3 reads CASRYPLAGGPDEQFF. CDR3 bases: TGTGCCAGCAGATACCCTCTAGCGGGGGGGCCGGATGAGCAGTTCTTC.

This clone was picked up a small number of times. This chain uses TRBV3-1 (or the pseudogene TRBV3-2) with TRBJ1-6, with D unclear. The CDR3 consists of 13 residues. Germline loops: CDR1 LGHDT, CDR2 YNNKEL (reference sequence). Trimming left V 4 bases short and J 14 bases short, with 15 bases between. The CDR3 protein is CASSPRTPLTLHF. The CDR3 bases are TGTGCCAGCAGCCCCCGGACTCCATTAACCCTCCACTTT.

J is TRBJ2-2 and V is TRBV11-2, with TRBD2 as a possible D gene (6 bases). CDR3 size: 14 residues. V was trimmed by 8 bases and J by 6 bases, leaving 16 bases between them. The germline CDR1 and CDR2 sequences are SGHAT and FQNNGV. The CDR3 sequence is CASPIEEGSGELFF. CDR3 in DNA: TGTGCCAGCCCCATAGAGGAGGGGTCCGGGGAGCTGTTTTTT.

The gene calls are TRBV14 and TRBJ1-2; D remains unclear. Trimming pared 2 bases from V and 0 bases from J, leaving 7 bases between. The CDR3 runs 14 residues. CDR1 and CDR2 (germline): SGHDN, FVKESK. In DNA form, the CDR3 reads TGTGCCAGCAGCCAATCGGGAGCTAACTATGGCTACACCTTC. Translating it yields CASSQSGANYGYTF.

The chain recombines TRBV6-2 or TRBV6-3 with TRBJ2-7; 7 bases are a match to TRBD2. CDR3 size: 14 residues. With V trimmed by 4 bases and J by 2 bases, 5 bases remained unmatched. Germline V gene lookup returns CDR1 MNHEY and CDR2 SVGEGT. CDR3 in amino acids: CASSSLGTTYEQYF. In nucleotides, the CDR3 is TGTGCCAGCAGTTCCTTAGGGACTACCTACGAGCAGTACTTC.

The chain recombines TRBV27 with TRBJ2-3; 7 positions match TRBD2. This CDR3 is built from 14 residues. The ends lost 6 bases at V and 2 bases at J; junction bases unmatched: 5. Germline CDR1 and CDR2: MNHEY and SMNVEV (reference sequence). CDR3 bases: TGTGCCAGCAGGGTCGGGGGGTACACAGATACGCAGTATTTT. This translates into CASRVGGYTDTQYF.

This clone was counted a few times. The J gene is TRBJ1-2, the V gene TRBV28; tentative D call: TRBD1 (6 bases). Germline loops: CDR1 MDHEN, CDR2 SYDVKM. This CDR3 has 11 amino acids. With 6 bases removed from V and 6 bases from J, the gap between germline ends came to 8 bases. The CDR3 is CASSHRDGYTF. CDR3 in DNA: TGTGCCAGCAGCCACAGGGATGGCTACACCTTC.

The chain uses TRBV5-1 and TRBJ2-6; 9 bases are a match to TRBD2. Germline-derived CDR1 and CDR2 are SGHRS and YFSETQ. The CDR3 contains 16 residues. Trimming took 4 bases from V and 0 from J; bases not matched to a gene: 2. CDR3 loop: CASSQTSGSGANVLTF. The CDR3 DNA sequence: TGCGCCAGCAGCCAGACTAGCGGCTCTGGGGCCAACGTCCTGACTTTC.

This clone came up a few times. The rearrangement uses TRBV6-5 and TRBJ1-1; maybe TRBD1 (6 bases). Germline V gene sequence: CDR1 MNHEY, CDR2 SVGAGI. The CDR3 covers 14 residues. V dropped 8 bases and J dropped 0 bases, with 13 bases sitting between them. CDR3 in DNA: TGTGCCAGCGGGGGCCAGACTTTGAACACTGAAGCTTTCTTT. Its protein is CASGGQTLNTEAFF.

Written as DNA, the CDR3 is TGTGCCAGTAGTTACGAGGGGACAGGGCTCGAATTTGAGCAGTTCTTC. Translating it yields CASSYEGTGLEFEQFF. The V call is TRBV19, the J call TRBJ2-1, with TRBD1 matching 9 bases. Germline V gene lookup returns CDR1 LNHDA and CDR2 SQIVND (reference sequence). The CDR3 loop spans 16 amino acids. The trim removed 5 bases at V and 9 bases at J, leaving 14 bases unmatched.

The gene calls are TRBV28 and TRBJ2-6; 7 bases are shared with TRBD1. V was clipped by 6 bases and J by 1 base; unmatched bases: 3. The CDR3 length is 15 residues. CDR1 is MDHEN, CDR2 SYDVKM, per germline. CDR3 region: CASSLTGSGANVLTF. The CDR3 DNA reads as TGTGCCAGCAGCCTGACAGGGTCTGGGGCCAACGTCCTGACTTTC.

J is TRBJ2-5 and V is TRBV28; TRBD2 matches at 9 bases. Germline CDR1 and CDR2: MDHEN and SYDVKM. The CDR3 is 15 amino acids. J lost 4 bases, V lost 0 bases, and 3 bases had no gene match. The CDR3 region is CASSLWASGVETQYF. CDR3 DNA sequence: TGTGCCAGCAGTTTATGGGCTAGCGGGGTAGAGACCCAGTACTTC.

This clone is a singleton in its sample. The J gene is TRBJ2-1, the V gene TRBV27, with TRBD1 as a possible D gene (5 bases). The length of the CDR3 is 16 residues. The germline V gene encodes CDR1 MNHEY and CDR2 SMNVEV (reference sequence). V was cut by 5 bases and J by 8 bases, with 22 bases left in between. CDR3: CASSPLKVWGLDEQFF. CDR3 in DNA: TGTGCCAGCAGTCCCCTCAAGGTGTGGGGCTTAGATGAGCAGTTCTTC.

The CDR3 here is CASSFVVADTQYF. The DNA for the CDR3 is TGTGCCAGCAGTTTTGTAGTAGCAGATACGCAGTATTTT. The chain joins TRBV12-3 or TRBV12-4 to TRBJ2-3; D ambiguous. CDR3 length: 13 amino acids. Trimming shortened V by 3 bases and J by 4 bases, and 8 bases separated the two germline ends.

This chain links TRBV11-2 with TRBJ2-7; D is possibly TRBD2 (6 bases). This CDR3 comprises 14 residues. The V end lost 5 bases, the J end lost 2 bases, and 13 bases lay between the germline ends. CDR1 SGHAT and CDR2 FQNNGV come from the germline V gene. The CDR3 DNA is TGTGCCAGCAGCCCTACCGGCGGGGCCTACGAGCAGTACTTC. It translates to CASSPTGGAYEQYF.

The rearrangement joins TRBV11-2 to TRBJ2-7, with 10 nucleotides matching TRBD2. CDR3 length: 14 residues. Per the germline V gene, CDR1 is SGHAT and CDR2 is FQNNGV. With V trimmed by 6 bases and J by 2 bases, 4 bases remained unmatched. CDR3 amino acids: CASRVAGGPYEQYF. In DNA form, the CDR3 reads TGTGCCAGCAGAGTAGCGGGGGGCCCCTACGAGCAGTACTTC. The full variable domain, with the rest looked up from reference TRBV11-2 and TRBJ2-7, is EAGVAQSPRYKIIEKRQSVAFWCNPISGHATLYWYQQILGQGPKLLIQFQNNGVVDDSQLPKDRFSAERLKGVDSTLKIQPAKLEDSAVYLCASRVAGGPYEQYFGPGTRLTVT.

Here the CDR3 DNA reads TGTGCCAGCTCACCCCAGGGGTGGGGCACAGATACGCAGTATTTT. The encoded protein is CASSPQGWGTDTQYF. The V call is TRBV18, the J call TRBJ2-3; D perhaps matches TRBD1 (6 bases). From germline, CDR1 is KGHSH and CDR2 LQKENI. V lost 3 bases to trimming and J lost 1 base, with 11 bases between them. The CDR3 sequence is 15 residues long. The variable domain in full, completed from reference TRBV18 and TRBJ2-3, reads NAGVMQNPRHLVRRRGQEARLRCSPMKGHSHVYWYRQLPEEGLKFMVYLQKENIIDESGMPKERFSAEFPKEGPSILRIQQVVRGDSAAYFCASSPQGWGTDTQYFGPGTRLTVL.

This clone appeared once. The chain carries TRBV27 and TRBJ1-2; D may be TRBD1 (6 bases). Germline CDR1 reads MNHEY; CDR2 reads SMNVEV (reference sequence). The V gene lost 2 bases and the J gene lost 6 bases, with 10 bases spanning the gap. The CDR3 runs to 13 residues. CDR3 DNA sequence: TGTGCCAGCAGTTTAGGATCAGGGGATGGCTACACCTTC. This encodes CASSLGSGDGYTF.

The chain carries TRBV6-5 and TRBJ2-5; 11 bases map to TRBD1. Trimming cost V 6 bases and J 5 bases; bases outside gene matches: 8. The CDR3 extends over 15 amino acids. In germline, CDR1 is MNHEY, CDR2 SVGAGI. CDR3 residues: CASREGQGVWETQYF. The CDR3 DNA follows: TGTGCCAGCAGGGAGGGACAGGGGGTTTGGGAGACCCAGTACTTC.

This chain joins TRBV3-1 (or the pseudogene TRBV3-2) and TRBJ1-1, with D possibly TRBD1 on 6 matching bases. V was pared by 8 bases and J by 0 bases, with 16 bases between. Per germline, CDR1 LGHDT and CDR2 YNNKEL (reference sequence). The CDR3 contains 15 residues. The CDR3 protein is CASETGSQMNTEAFF. Here the CDR3 DNA reads TGTGCCAGCGAAACAGGGTCGCAAATGAACACTGAAGCTTTCTTT.